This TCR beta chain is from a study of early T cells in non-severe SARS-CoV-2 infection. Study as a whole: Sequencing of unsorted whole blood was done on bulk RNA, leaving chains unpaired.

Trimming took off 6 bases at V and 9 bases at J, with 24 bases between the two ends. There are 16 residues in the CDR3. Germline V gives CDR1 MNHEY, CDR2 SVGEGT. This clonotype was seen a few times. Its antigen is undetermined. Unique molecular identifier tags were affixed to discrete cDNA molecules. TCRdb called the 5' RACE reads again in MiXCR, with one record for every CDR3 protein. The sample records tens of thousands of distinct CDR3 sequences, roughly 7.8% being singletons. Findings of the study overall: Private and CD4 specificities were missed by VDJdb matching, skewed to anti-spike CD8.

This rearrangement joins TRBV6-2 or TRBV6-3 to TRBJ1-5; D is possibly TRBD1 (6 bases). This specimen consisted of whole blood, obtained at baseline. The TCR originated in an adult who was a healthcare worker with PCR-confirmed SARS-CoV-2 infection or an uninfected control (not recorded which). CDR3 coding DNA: TGTGCCAGCAGACCCCATACCAACGGGGGCTTCGGGCCCCAGCATTTT. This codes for CASRPHTNGGFGPQHF.